The 6 T cell receptor beta chains reported below all come from one sample, sequenced in a study of blood T cell repertoires in COVID-19. The table came from immunoSEQ multiplex PCR; TCRdb's copy has only in-frame clones and leaves some out. Counted here are about 120,000 clones, about 70% occurring once; the ten biggest clones make up roughly 2%. The sequenced sample was peripheral blood. All receptors derive from a woman aged 65 to 85 with acute or convalescent COVID-19.

CDR3 nucleotide sequence: TGTGCCAGCAGTCCCCCTAGCGGGTACGGGGAGCTGTTTTTT. It translates to CASSPPSGYGELFF. This chain uses TRBV28 with TRBJ2-2; 8 bases are a match to TRBD2. With V trimmed by 5 bases and J by 7 bases, 6 bases remained unmatched. This CDR3 is 14 amino acids long. Germline lookup yields CDR1 MDHEN and CDR2 SYDVKM.

The gene calls are TRBV7-2 and TRBJ2-7; D uncertain. Between the trimmed V and J ends, which lost 1 base and 6 bases, there was a span of 7 bases. The CDR3 has 12 residues. Looked up from germline, CDR1 is SGHTA and CDR2 is FQGNSA. CDR3 sequence reads: CASSLGVGEQYF. The CDR3 DNA sequence: TGTGCCAGCAGCTTAGGAGTTGGCGAGCAGTACTTC.

This clone was recorded once. The V gene is TRBV7-9, the J gene TRBJ2-7; 7 nucleotides align to TRBD1. Germline V gene data show CDR1 as SEHNR and CDR2 as FQNEAQ (reference sequence). The CDR3 consists of 15 residues. Losses at the gene ends were 3 bases for V and 6 bases for J; bases not matched to a gene: 11. The CDR3 spells CASSFQTGIRSEQYF. The CDR3, as DNA: TGTGCCAGCAGCTTTCAGACAGGGATTCGGTCCGAGCAGTACTTC.

This chain connects TRBV7-9 to TRBJ1-6; D not resolved. This CDR3 is 13 amino acids long. The V gene lost 7 bases and the J gene lost 9 bases, with 13 bases spanning the gap. Germline CDR1 SEHNR, CDR2 FQNEAQ (reference sequence). In nucleotides, the CDR3 is TGTGCCAGCATTCCTAGCCCGGGTTCACCCCTCCACTTT. As protein: CASIPSPGSPLHF.

The genes are TRBV2 and TRBJ1-4; D gene ambiguous. From germline, CDR1 is SNHLY and CDR2 FYNNEI. The CDR3 has 14 amino acids. Trimming shortened V by 3 bases and J by 6 bases, and 11 bases separated the two germline ends. This CDR3 reads CASSEYSWDEKLFF. The CDR3 bases are TGTGCCAGCAGTGAGTACAGTTGGGATGAAAAACTGTTTTTT.

CDR3 in DNA: TGTGCCAGCAGCGTAGACGTCAGGGGGGACGAGCAGTACTTC. This sequence encodes CASSVDVRGDEQYF. The chain carries TRBV9 and TRBJ2-7, with a possible D match to TRBD1 (7 bases). Germline CDR1 SGDLS, CDR2 YYNGEE. The germline V and J ends were trimmed by 0 bases and 5 bases, with 12 bases remaining between them. This CDR3 comprises 14 residues.